The entry below describes one T cell receptor (beta chain). Its target is unknown. The data derive from a study of beta chain features in type 1 diabetes. Overall study results and limits: Type 1 diabetes patients had TCRB CDR3s that were shorter (moderately but significantly so) in all four CD4+ subsets.

cDNA synthesis used the whole RNA isolate, giving expressed TCRB sequences. The repertoire was sequenced with immunoSEQ multiplex PCR; TCRdb's copy has only in-frame clones and lacks some. The sample holds about 650,000 clones, 9.5% to 15% seen once. The receptor was isolated from a man under 40 with type 1 diabetes. Sequences were obtained from naive CD4+ T cells from blood.

In DNA form, the CDR3 reads TGTGCCAGCAGCGTAGAACAGGATGGCTATGGCTACACCTTC. As protein: CASSVEQDGYGYTF. The J gene is TRBJ1-2, the V gene TRBV9; possibly TRBD1 for D (5 bases). CDR1 SGDLS and CDR2 YYNGEE come from the germline V gene. The length of the CDR3 is 14 residues. Trimming removed 0 bases from V and 4 bases from J, with 10 bases in between. Looking up the rest from reference TRBV9 and TRBJ1-2 gives the full variable domain: DSGVTQTPKHLITATGQRVTLRCSPRSGDLSVYWYQQSLDQGLQFLIQYYNGEERAKGNILERFSAQQFPDLHSELNLSSLELGDSALYFCASSVEQDGYGYTFGSGTRLTVV.